Below are 20 T cell receptor beta chains sequenced from a single sample in a study of T cells in Graves' hyperthyroidism and ophthalmopathy. RNA transcripts served as the template for amplifying TCR beta CDR3 regions. The TCR CDR3 was amplified in a first-round RT-PCR using the HTBI primer set. Each CDR3 protein gets one entry after TCRdb re-called the multiplex PCR reads with MiXCR. The sample contains about 640,000 distinct CDR3 sequences, less than 25% of which appear only once. Sequencing input: blood. The receptors were gathered from a man in his thirties or forties with Graves' ophthalmopathy.

J is TRBJ2-7 and V is TRBV20-1; D is possibly TRBD1 or TRBD2 (5 bases each). V was cut by 3 bases and J by 5 bases, with 14 bases left in between. Germline values: CDR1 DFQATT, CDR2 SNEGSKA (reference sequence). This CDR3 has 13 residues. The CDR3: CSASGGGNNEQYF. The DNA for the CDR3 is TGCAGTGCTAGTGGTGGGGGAAACAACGAGCAGTACTTC.

The CDR3 spells CSAEGTVSYEQYF. The CDR3 DNA reads as TGCAGTGCTGAGGGGACGGTCTCCTACGAGCAGTACTTC. The gene calls are TRBV20-1 and TRBJ2-7, with D perhaps TRBD1 or TRBD2 (5 bases each). V was pared by 5 bases and J by 0 bases, with 11 bases between. The CDR3 totals 13 residues. The germline V gene encodes CDR1 DFQATT and CDR2 SNEGSKA (reference sequence).

This clonotype has only a few counts. This may come from a read error, since a much larger clone is one base off. The chain's CDR3 is CASSALPVGRNTEAFF. The CDR3 bases are TGTGCCAGCAGTGCCCTACCCGTAGGAAGAAACACTGAAGCTTTCTTT. The rearrangement joins TRBV12-3 or TRBV12-4 to TRBJ1-1, with no clear D. The CDR3 has 16 residues. The ends were cut back, 5 bases at V and 2 bases at J, with 18 bases in the middle.

The chain combines TRBV20-1 with TRBJ2-2; 10 bases line up with TRBD1. The length of the CDR3 is 15 residues. Germline CDR1 and CDR2: DFQATT and SNEGSKA (reference sequence). The J segment lost 7 bases and the V segment lost 1 base, leaving 6 bases of the junction unmatched. CDR3 protein: CSARGQGAKYGELFF. The CDR3 DNA reads as TGCAGTGCTAGAGGACAGGGGGCAAAATACGGGGAGCTGTTTTTT.

The V and J genes are TRBV11-3 and TRBJ2-1, with no clear D. Trimming took 1 base from V and 9 from J, leaving 7 bases between them. The CDR3 is 12 residues long. CDR1 SGHNT and CDR2 YENEEA come from the germline V gene. The CDR3 sequence: CASSLGWSEQFF. CDR3 nucleotide sequence: TGTGCCAGCAGCTTAGGTTGGAGTGAGCAGTTCTTC.

V gene TRBV20-1 combines with J gene TRBJ2-1; 7 nucleotides line up with TRBD2. V lost 3 bases to trimming and J lost 1 base; unmatched junction nucleotides: 3. The germline V gene has CDR1 DFQATT and CDR2 SNEGSKA (reference sequence). This CDR3 is built from 14 residues. The CDR3 bases are TGCAGTGCTAGCGGTAGCGGGTCCTACAATGAGCAGTTCTTC. Its protein product is CSASGSGSYNEQFF.

This clonotype was seen more than once but under ten times. The rearrangement uses TRBV6-5 and TRBJ2-5, with 8 bases that match TRBD2. Germline V lookup: CDR1 MNHEY, CDR2 SVGAGI. V shed 0 bases and J 5 bases; nucleotides not matched to a gene: 11. The CDR3 totals 17 residues. CDR3 sequence (DNA): TGTGCCAGCAGTTACTCTCCCCGGGAGGGCCTGCGGGAGACCCAGTACTTC. Translated, it gives CASSYSPREGLRETQYF.

This clonotype has just a few counts. V is TRBV20-1 and J is TRBJ2-3, with 16 bases lining up with TRBD2. From germline, CDR1 is DFQATT and CDR2 SNEGSKA (reference sequence). J gave up 4 bases and V 0 bases, and 4 bases lay outside the gene matches. The CDR3 runs to 17 residues. The CDR3 nucleotides are TGCAGTGCTAGAGAGGGGACTAGCGGGAGGGTAGCAGATACGCAGTATTTT. Translated, it gives CSAREGTSGRVADTQYF.

This clonotype has only a few counts. The genes are TRBV6-1 and TRBJ2-7; perhaps D is TRBD1 or TRBD2 (5 bases each). Germline V lookup: CDR1 MNHNS, CDR2 SASEGT. The CDR3 is made up of 14 amino acids. Trimming pared 6 bases from V and 3 bases from J, leaving 15 bases between. Here the CDR3 reads CASSISGPRYEQYF. The CDR3 DNA reads as TGTGCCAGCAGCATCTCGGGGCCCCGCTACGAGCAGTACTTC.

This clonotype was seen many times. The chain combines TRBV5-1 with TRBJ2-1; 9 bases are shared with TRBD1. The CDR3 is 16 residues long. The J segment lost 0 bases and the V segment lost 7 bases, leaving 8 bases of the junction unmatched. In germline, CDR1 is SGHRS, CDR2 YFSETQ. The CDR3 is CASRTGAESSYNEQFF. CDR3 coding DNA: TGCGCCAGCCGGACAGGGGCGGAGAGCTCCTACAATGAGCAGTTCTTC.

This clonotype was counted many times. V usage is TRBV12-3 or TRBV12-4 and J usage is TRBJ1-2; perhaps TRBD1 as D (6 bases). V lost 5 bases to trimming and J lost 4 bases, with 11 bases between them. CDR3 length equals 13 residues. The CDR3 region has the DNA TGTGCCAGCAGTCCGAGAGGGGGCTATGGCTACACCTTC. It yields the protein CASSPRGGYGYTF.

The table lists this clonotype with many counts. The chain links TRBV28 to TRBJ2-7; weak D call: TRBD2 (6 bases). CDR1 and CDR2 (germline): MDHEN, SYDVKM. V lost 5 bases and J lost 0, with 11 bases in between. This CDR3 spans 14 amino acids. Here the CDR3 reads CASSPRGYSYEQYF. CDR3 DNA: TGTGCCAGCAGTCCCCGGGGGTACTCCTACGAGCAGTACTTC.

In this sample, this clonotype turned up once. A much bigger clone sits one base away, suggesting this may be a read error. The genes are TRBV2 and TRBJ2-1; D might be TRBD1 or TRBD2, each matching 6 bases. The CDR3 is made up of 11 amino acids. V dropped 10 bases and J dropped 10 bases, with 14 bases sitting between them. Germline values: CDR1 SNHLY, CDR2 FYNNEI. CDR3 bases: TGTGCCACAGGGGAGGTCTACGAGCAGTTCTTC. Encoded protein: CATGEVYEQFF.

A word on this clonotype: Possible read error: a much larger clone is one base away. The rearrangement joins TRBV28 to TRBJ2-5, with D maybe TRBD1 (6 bases). Germline V gene sequence: CDR1 MDHEN, CDR2 SYDVKM. Trimming removed 3 bases from V and 7 bases from J, with 15 bases in between. This CDR3 contains 14 residues. CDR3 residues: CASSFSDSLGTQYF. CDR3 DNA sequence: TGTGCCAGCAGTTTTTCGGACAGCCTCGGGACCCAGTACTTC.

This clonotype was counted many times. The rearrangement links TRBV28 to TRBJ2-7; TRBD2 agrees at 14 bases. The CDR3 covers 15 residues. CDR1 and CDR2 from the germline V gene are MDHEN and SYDVKM. Losses at the gene ends were 5 bases for V and 5 bases for J; bases not matched to a gene: 5. The CDR3 bases are TGTGCCAGCAGTCCCCCGGGACTAGCGGGAGACGAGCAGTACTTC. Translating gives CASSPPGLAGDEQYF. The variable domain in full, completed from reference TRBV28 and TRBJ2-7, reads DVKVTQSSRYLVKRTGEKVFLECVQDMDHENMFWYRQDPGLGLRLIYFSYDVKMKEKGDIPEGYSVSREKKERFSLILESASTNQTSMYLCASSPPGLAGDEQYFGPGTRLTVT.

This clonotype has just a few counts. The V and J genes are TRBV28 and TRBJ2-7; D remains ambiguous. The germline V and J ends were trimmed by 1 base and 9 bases, with 7 bases remaining between them. From germline, CDR1 is MDHEN and CDR2 SYDVKM. The CDR3 is made up of 11 amino acids. The CDR3 is CASSLLGWQYF. DNA for the CDR3: TGTGCCAGCAGTTTATTAGGATGGCAGTACTTC.

This clonotype has only a few counts. The chain employs TRBV30 and TRBJ2-2, with TRBD1 matching over 9 bases. CDR1 is GTSNPN and CDR2 is SVGIG in the germline V gene (reference sequence). The J segment lost 1 base and the V segment lost 2 bases, leaving 5 bases of the junction unmatched. The CDR3 length is 16 residues. This chain's CDR3 is CAWSPPDRGNTGELFF. The CDR3, as DNA: TGTGCCTGGAGTCCCCCGGACAGGGGGAACACCGGGGAGCTGTTTTTT.

The V and J genes are TRBV7-9 and TRBJ2-2; D is perhaps TRBD1 or TRBD2 (6 bases each). The germline CDR1 and CDR2 sequences are SEHNR and FQNEAQ (reference sequence). This CDR3 has 14 amino acids. The V and J ends lost 5 bases and 4 bases respectively, with 11 bases between them. For the CDR3, the DNA is TGTGCCAGCAGCCCCGGGGGCACCACCGGGGAGCTGTTTTTT. Its translation: CASSPGGTTGELFF.

In this sample, this clonotype turned up many times. This chain connects TRBV6-1 to TRBJ1-1; 7 nucleotides match TRBD1. The ends lost 7 bases at V and 8 bases at J; junction bases unmatched: 10. CDR1 and CDR2 (germline): MNHNS, SASEGT. CDR3 length: 13 amino acids. DNA for the CDR3: TGTGCCAGCACTCGCGACGGGACAGAAGAAGCTTTCTTT. Residues: CASTRDGTEEAFF.

The table lists this clonotype with many counts. The chain uses TRBV18 and TRBJ1-5; TRBD1 might be the D (6 bases). This CDR3 is built from 15 residues. The germline CDR1 and CDR2 sequences are KGHSH and LQKENI. V gave up 6 bases and J gave up 7 bases, with 19 bases separating them. The chain's CDR3 is CASSPTNTGSQPQHF. In DNA, the CDR3 is TGTGCCAGCTCGCCGACTAACACAGGGAGCCAGCCCCAGCATTTT.